The 27 T cell receptor beta chains below all came from one sample that was sequenced in a study of cytotoxic CD8 clonotypes in ibrutinib-treated CLL. Here immunoSEQ multiplex PCR was the method, and the copy in TCRdb shows in-frame clones only, minus some. The table lists about 200,000 clones, about four fifths of them singletons, with about an eighth in the top ten. The specimen comprised PBMCs, sampled after 12 months of ibrutinib treatment. The receptors derive from a human donor with chronic lymphocytic leukemia.

The gene calls are TRBV9 and TRBJ2-1; no clear D gene. Per the germline V gene, CDR1 is SGDLS and CDR2 is YYNGEE. The CDR3 consists of 14 residues. Trimming pared 3 bases from V and 10 bases from J, leaving 17 bases between. CDR3 DNA: TGTGCCAGCAGCGCCAGACTCTATTCGCGGGAGCAGTTCTTC. Amino acid sequence: CASSARLYSREQFF.

The V call is TRBV5-1, the J call TRBJ2-5; 9 nucleotides line up with TRBD2. The CDR3 loop spans 15 amino acids. V was pared by 4 bases and J by 2 bases, with 6 bases of the junction left unmatched. CDR1 SGHRS and CDR2 YFSETQ come from the germline V gene. The CDR3: CASSVSGGLQETQYF. The CDR3 DNA is TGCGCCAGCAGCGTGAGCGGGGGGCTTCAAGAGACCCAGTACTTC.

In its sample, this clone was seen once. V usage is TRBV2 and J usage is TRBJ1-1; no clear D. Germline assignment: CDR1 SNHLY and CDR2 FYNNEI. The CDR3 spans 13 residues. The germline V and J ends were trimmed by 4 bases and 0 bases, with 6 bases remaining between them. CDR3 in DNA: TGTGCCAGCAGTGCAAGGATGAACACTGAAGCTTTCTTT. Translated: CASSARMNTEAFF.

A remark on this clone: A far bigger clonotype differs at one base, so this is likely a read error. The rearrangement links TRBV2 to TRBJ2-2; D unclear. The V end was cut by 1 base, the J end by 4 bases, with 4 bases between. This CDR3 has 13 residues. The germline V gene encodes CDR1 SNHLY and CDR2 FYNNEI. CDR3 DNA: TGTGCCAGCAGTGAAGGGGCCACCGGGGAGCTGTTTTTT. This translates into CASSEGATGELFF.

This chain connects TRBV27 to TRBJ2-3, with D uncertain. The CDR3 consists of 13 residues. The V and J ends lost 7 bases and 2 bases respectively, with 10 bases between them. Germline loops: CDR1 MNHEY, CDR2 SMNVEV (reference sequence). The CDR3 spells CASIDVYTDTQYF. For the CDR3, the DNA is TGTGCCAGCATAGACGTCTACACAGATACGCAGTATTTT.

The V gene is TRBV2, the J gene TRBJ2-1; D gene unclear. The V gene's germline CDR1 is SNHLY and CDR2 FYNNEI. Deletions cut 4 bases from V and 3 bases from J, with 4 bases between. The CDR3 is 12 residues long. CDR3 protein: CASSGLYNEQFF. Here the CDR3 DNA reads TGTGCCAGCAGTGGACTCTACAATGAGCAGTTCTTC.

The chain is built from TRBV5-1 and TRBJ2-7; 10 nucleotides match TRBD1. V lost 2 bases and J lost 5; bases outside the gene matches: 7. This CDR3 is 15 amino acids long. Per germline, CDR1 SGHRS and CDR2 YFSETQ. The chain's CDR3 is CASSFTGTGANEQYF. CDR3 bases: TGCGCCAGCAGCTTTACCGGGACAGGGGCAAACGAGCAGTACTTC. Looking up the rest from reference TRBV5-1 and TRBJ2-7 gives the full variable domain: KAGVTQTPRYLIKTRGQQVTLSCSPISGHRSVSWYQQTPGQGLQFLFEYFSETQRNKGNFPGRFSGRQFSNSRSEMNVSTLELGDSALYLCASSFTGTGANEQYFGPGTRLTVT.

This chain connects TRBV6-5 to TRBJ2-1; no firm D call. The germline gives CDR1 MNHEY, CDR2 SVGAGI. This CDR3 spans 13 amino acids. Trimming shortened V by 2 bases and J by 8 bases, and 10 bases separated the two germline ends. The CDR3 spells CASSYRRWDEQFF. The CDR3 region has the DNA TGTGCCAGCAGTTACAGGCGGTGGGATGAGCAGTTCTTC.

V usage is TRBV10-3 and J usage is TRBJ1-5, with a tentative D call TRBD1 (5 bases). V lost 3 bases to trimming and J lost 6 bases, with 15 bases between them. The germline V gene has CDR1 ENHRY and CDR2 SYGVKD. This CDR3 comprises 15 residues. The CDR3 spells CAISDSGRGVQPQHF. CDR3 nucleotide sequence: TGTGCCATCAGTGATAGTGGTAGGGGAGTTCAGCCCCAGCATTTT.

The rearrangement links TRBV28 to TRBJ1-2, with 9 bases identical to TRBD1. V shed 4 bases, J shed 8 bases, and the junction held 11 bases outside the gene matches. The CDR3 totals 15 residues. Per germline, CDR1 MDHEN and CDR2 SYDVKM. Here the CDR3 DNA reads TGTGCCAGCAGTTCCCTGGGGACAGGGAAAGTGGGCTACACCTTC. It specifies CASSSLGTGKVGYTF.

The V call is TRBV2, the J call TRBJ1-1; 9 bases fit TRBD1. Germline V gene sequence: CDR1 SNHLY, CDR2 FYNNEI. Unmatched junction bases numbered 3, after V lost 5 bases and J lost 2 bases. The CDR3 totals 14 residues. The CDR3 DNA reads as TGTGCCAGCAGTACGACAGGGGGAAACACTGAAGCTTTCTTT. Its protein product is CASSTTGGNTEAFF. Full variable domain (remainder filled in from reference TRBV2 and TRBJ1-1): EPEVTQTPSHQVTQMGQEVILRCVPISNHLYFYWYRQILGQKVEFLVSFYNNEISEKSEIFDDQFSVERPDGSNFTLKIRSTKLEDSAMYFCASSTTGGNTEAFFGQGTRLTVV.

The chain carries TRBV7-3 and TRBJ1-1; D is ambiguous. This CDR3 has 16 residues. The germline V gene encodes CDR1 SGHTA and CDR2 FQGTGA. V dropped 5 bases and J dropped 0 bases, with 16 bases sitting between them. In DNA form, the CDR3 reads TGTGCCAGCAGCCCCCTGTCGGGGTACATGAACACTGAAGCTTTCTTT. Translation gives CASSPLSGYMNTEAFF.

In this sample, this clone turned up once. The chain has TRBV5-1 and TRBJ1-6; 7 bases agree with TRBD1. The germline gives CDR1 SGHRS, CDR2 YFSETQ. V lost 0 bases, J lost 3 bases, and 3 bases stayed unmatched. This CDR3 spans 16 amino acids. This CDR3 reads CASSLGQGDYNSPLHF. For the CDR3, the DNA is TGCGCCAGCAGCTTGGGGCAGGGGGACTATAATTCACCCCTCCACTTT.

J is TRBJ2-2 and V is TRBV9; D perhaps matches TRBD1 (6 bases). The germline V gene has CDR1 SGDLS and CDR2 YYNGEE. This CDR3 region has 14 residues. Trimming stripped 4 bases from V and 1 base from J, with 8 bases between. The CDR3 here is CASSLTGNTGELFF. The CDR3 DNA sequence: TGTGCCAGCAGCCTGACAGGGAACACCGGGGAGCTGTTTTTT. Based on the CDR3 plus reference TRBV9 and TRBJ2-2, the full variable domain is DSGVTQTPKHLITATGQRVTLRCSPRSGDLSVYWYQQSLDQGLQFLIQYYNGEERAKGNILERFSAQQFPDLHSELNLSSLELGDSALYFCASSLTGNTGELFFGEGSRLTVL.

The chain recombines TRBV2 with TRBJ1-1, with D maybe TRBD1 (5 bases). CDR1 SNHLY and CDR2 FYNNEI come from the germline V gene. V gave up 6 bases and J gave up 8 bases, with 13 bases separating them. This CDR3 region has 12 residues. The CDR3 region is CASSLRQHEAFF. As DNA, the CDR3 is TGTGCCAGCAGCCTTAGACAGCACGAAGCTTTCTTT.

This chain's CDR3 is CAMAGGWNQPQHF. The CDR3 coding sequence is TGTGCCATGGCGGGGGGATGGAATCAGCCCCAGCATTTT. V usage is TRBV30 and J usage is TRBJ1-5, with D possibly being TRBD1 (5 bases). The germline V and J ends were trimmed by 8 bases and 4 bases, with 15 bases remaining between them. Germline values: CDR1 GTSNPN, CDR2 SVGIG (reference sequence). The CDR3 sequence is 13 residues long.

This clone was seen just once. This chain joins TRBV25-1 and TRBJ1-5; D gene uncertain. The length of the CDR3 is 14 residues. In germline, CDR1 is MGHDK, CDR2 SYGVNS. V was trimmed by 1 base and J by 7 bases, leaving 11 bases between them. The CDR3 DNA is TGTGCCAGCAGTGAATCCGGGGTAGGCCAGCCCCAGCATTTT. Its protein product is CASSESGVGQPQHF.

V is TRBV19 and J is TRBJ1-1; D ambiguous. Trimming removed 5 bases from V and 0 bases from J, with 10 bases in between. This CDR3 contains 14 residues. The V gene's germline CDR1 is LNHDA and CDR2 SQIVND (reference sequence). The CDR3 loop reads CASSRKAMNTEAFF. Here the CDR3 DNA reads TGTGCCAGTAGTCGCAAAGCCATGAACACTGAAGCTTTCTTT.

This chain uses TRBV5-1 with TRBJ1-2; 9 bases map to TRBD1. CDR3 length: 15 amino acids. Germline V gene lookup returns CDR1 SGHRS and CDR2 YFSETQ. The trim removed 4 bases at V and 4 bases at J, leaving 8 bases unmatched. The CDR3 region has the DNA TGCGCCAGCAGCGAGGGGACAGGGAGTGTCTATGGCTACACCTTC. Encoded protein: CASSEGTGSVYGYTF.

The chain recombines TRBV5-4 with TRBJ2-3; TRBD2 aligns across 10 bases. CDR1 SGHNT and CDR2 YYREEE come from the germline V gene (reference sequence). V was pared by 4 bases and J by 3 bases, with 5 bases of the junction left unmatched. There are 15 residues in the CDR3. The CDR3 loop reads CASSQRGGGTDTQYF. CDR3 DNA sequence: TGTGCCAGCAGCCAGCGGGGGGGCGGTACAGATACGCAGTATTTT.

The chain recombines TRBV5-8 with TRBJ2-6; TRBD2 might be the D (7 bases). The CDR3 spans 18 residues. Germline CDR1 is SGHTS and CDR2 is YDEGEE. V lost 2 bases to trimming and J lost 2 bases, with 17 bases between them. CDR3 sequence reads: CASSFDGGQSTGANVLTF. As DNA, the CDR3 is TGTGCCAGCAGCTTCGACGGGGGGCAGTCGACTGGGGCCAACGTCCTGACTTTC.

This chain connects TRBV19 to TRBJ2-7; the D gene is possibly TRBD1 (6 bases). This CDR3 comprises 15 residues. V was pared by 0 bases and J by 2 bases, with 11 bases between. Germline V gene sequence: CDR1 LNHDA, CDR2 SQIVND (reference sequence). In nucleotides, the CDR3 is TGTGCCAGTAGTATAGATAAACAGGGCACCTACGAGCAGTACTTC. Residues: CASSIDKQGTYEQYF.

This clone was observed once. This sequence joins TRBV19 and TRBJ2-1; tentatively, D is TRBD2 (6 bases). Germline V CDR1 and CDR2: LNHDA, SQIVND (reference sequence). This CDR3 spans 15 amino acids. Trimming removed 6 bases at V and 7 bases at J, with 19 bases between. Written as DNA, the CDR3 is TGTGCCAGTAGCTTAACCGGGAGAGGGGAGAATGAGCAGTTCTTC. Translated, it gives CASSLTGRGENEQFF.

The chain combines TRBV5-1 with TRBJ2-4; D remains unclear. CDR3 size: 14 residues. V was pared by 0 bases and J by 2 bases, with 6 bases between. In germline, CDR1 is SGHRS, CDR2 YFSETQ. CDR3: CASSLEFSKNIQYF. The CDR3 coding sequence is TGCGCCAGCAGCTTGGAGTTTTCCAAAAACATTCAGTACTTC.

CDR3 sequence (DNA): TGTGCCAGTAGGGCCGGGACAAGGGGAATCGGGATGGTCACTGAAGCTTTCTTT. It is translated as CASRAGTRGIGMVTEAFF. The V and J genes are TRBV19 and TRBJ1-1; D possibly corresponds to TRBD1 (6 bases). Germline-derived CDR1 and CDR2 are LNHDA and SQIVND (reference sequence). The CDR3 extends over 18 amino acids. V lost 6 bases, J lost 4 bases, and 27 bases lay in between.

The CDR3 protein is CAWSVLGSGANVLTF. The CDR3 nucleotides are TGTGCCTGGAGTGTACTCGGTTCTGGGGCCAACGTCCTGACTTTC. The rearrangement links TRBV30 to TRBJ2-6; no reliable D call. CDR1 and CDR2 (germline): GTSNPN, SVGIG (reference sequence). The V end lost 0 bases, the J end lost 1 base, and 7 bases lay between the germline ends. There are 15 residues in the CDR3.

This clone was seen a handful of times. The V and J genes are TRBV4-1 and TRBJ2-3; TRBD1 might be the D (6 bases). Trimming removed 2 bases from V and 6 bases from J, with 15 bases in between. CDR1 and CDR2 from the germline V gene are MGHRA and YSYEKL. The CDR3 runs to 15 residues. The CDR3, as DNA: TGCGCCAGCAGCCAACGCGTTGGACAGCACGATACGCAGTATTTT. Translation: CASSQRVGQHDTQYF.